This T cell receptor beta chain stems from a study of blood T cell repertoires in COVID-19 (dated by TCRdb to the early 2020s). General notes on the study: Samples from collaborators originated in the United States, Italy and Spain and spanned both the acute and convalescent phases of COVID-19. The samples were drawn from two sources: the first 160 participants of the ongoing ImmuneRACE study, and 1,000 to 1,500 subjects contributed by 6 global collaborators. The repertoires were made available in a free public database intended to serve as a resource for research on the immune response to SARS-CoV-2. Where available, HLA class I and class II types were obtained from metadata supplied by the sample provider rather than from assay-based typing. A de-identified subject ID, COVID-19 status, age in years and sex were almost always included in the sample metadata. The material from the prospective study consisted of cDNA or gDNA derived from T cells, B-cell-depleted T cells, or PBMCs. Deeply sampled blood TCRbeta repertoires from subjects exposed to, actively infected with, or recovered from COVID-19 were included in the dataset.

Collaborating institutions collected whole blood in K2EDTA tubes following their own protocols. For TCRbeta analysis, collaborators shipped samples in one of three forms: frozen whole blood, isolated PBMCs, or DNA extracted from either of those sample types. TCRbeta CDR3 regions were amplified from genomic DNA using the immunoSEQ Assay, a bias-controlled multiplex PCR. The study's processing was this. Nucleated cell counts per sample were estimated from amplification of reference gene primers within the assay. Sequence reads were collapsed and filtered to measure the absolute abundance of every unique TCRbeta CDR3 rearrangement. For each sample, productive Simpson clonality was calculated by taking the square root of Simpson's diversity index across productive rearrangements. TCRdb carries this immuneACCESS record with in-frame sequences only. Its versions omit some clonotypes, under half of them owing to an unresolved V gene in the studies checked, with the rest unexplained. The DNA gave D and trimming, while V, J and clone size come from that table. This sample holds 140,000 to 150,000 clones; roughly 90% were observed only once. The ten most abundant clones make up over 0.8% of the sample.

About this clone itself: Its antigen is unknown. Base quality data are lacking; no much larger clone is found one base away.

What the research found in general, with its limitations: How much clinical and demographic metadata was included differed by source and by participant, and the metadata was provided uncurated.

The CDR3 goes from the cysteine to the phenylalanine over 14 residues. Left in the record is the CDR3 DNA by itself, 42 bases read in frame from the first base. CDR1 and CDR2, looked up from the germline V gene, are SGDLS and YYNGEE. V ends up 5 bases short and J 2 bases short, with an unmatched junction base count of 5. The source of this sequence is a woman between 45 and 65 years old with acute or convalescent COVID-19. Sequencing used peripheral blood. This chain joins TRBV9 to TRBJ1-2; the junction holds 8 bases that match TRBD1. The CDR3 corresponds to CASSGQGLNYGYTF. The DNA sequence follows: TGTGCCAGCAGTGGACAGGGTTTGAACTATGGCTACACCTTC.